This T cell receptor (beta chain) is drawn from a study of CD8+ T cells in alopecia areata. Study-level information: A regimen of oral tofacitinib, 5 to 10 mg twice daily, was given to treated patients. Among treated patients, severity was scored by affected scalp area percentage. Study-wide findings and caveats: In scalp samples, resident alphabeta T cells of normal skin are also sequenced. Tofacitinib did not eliminate many expanded lesional clones from scalp or blood.

Treatment in this sample: oral pan-JAK inhibitor, 5-10 mg twice daily. As for this clone: The antigen remains undetermined.

RNA was extracted and reverse transcribed into cDNA as the sequencing template. Method: immunoSEQ multiplex PCR; TCRdb's copy keeps in-frame clones and lacks some. Of 170,000 or so clones in the sample, about 55% are singletons; the top ten hold about 10%. Deletions cut 4 bases from V and 1 base from J, with 4 bases between. The length of the CDR3 is 11 residues. Germline CDR1 GTSNPN, CDR2 SVGIG (reference sequence). Sample: CD8+ T cells sorted from blood, taken at week 24, from a patient treated with tofacitinib. The chain couples TRBV30 to TRBJ1-1; D call uncertain. This clonotype was sampled from a human donor with alopecia areata. The CDR3 spells CAWKRNTEAFF. The CDR3 DNA follows: TGTGCCTGGAAAAGGAACACTGAAGCTTTCTTT.